Sequencing of this T cell receptor (beta chain) was carried out in a study of cytomegalovirus exposure and HLA in healthy donors. This CDR3 region has 14 residues. With 4 bases clipped from V and 5 bases from J, the junction kept 4 bases outside the gene matches. The germline V gene encodes CDR1 SEHNR and CDR2 FQNEAQ (reference sequence). PCR primers comprised 60 Vbeta and 13 Jbeta primers. Sequencing was performed with immunoSEQ multiplex PCR; in TCRdb, only in-frame clones are kept and a portion is missing. The sample includes approximately 150,000 clones, around 80% seen only once; the top ten take around 1%.

V and J are TRBV7-9 and TRBJ1-5, with 8 bases matching TRBD1. Material for sequencing was PBMCs. This TCR came from a woman in her forties in good health and CMV-seronegative. The CDR3 loop reads CASSSDREYQPQHF. The CDR3 DNA reads as TGTGCCAGCAGCTCGGACAGGGAGTATCAGCCCCAGCATTTT.